The next 23 T cell receptor beta chains were all read from a single sample in a study of blood T cell repertoires in COVID-19. TCRdb keeps only in-frame clones here, not all; method: immunoSEQ multiplex PCR. The table lists approximately 29,000 clones, around nine tenths of them singletons. Sequenced material: peripheral blood. The origin of the receptors is a man in his 70s with active COVID-19.

The V gene is TRBV7-8, the J gene TRBJ1-1; D remains unclear. Germline CDR1 is SGHVS and CDR2 is FQNEAQ. This CDR3 contains 14 residues. V lost 5 bases to trimming and J lost 1 base, with 11 bases between them. The CDR3 nucleotides are TGTGCCAGCAGCCCTGCTGCGGGGAACACTGAAGCTTTCTTT. Residues: CASSPAAGNTEAFF.

The chain carries TRBV7-2 and TRBJ1-1; TRBD1 matches at 9 bases. The CDR3 totals 17 residues. Germline CDR1 reads SGHTA; CDR2 reads FQGNSA. V lost 2 bases and J lost 4; bases outside the gene matches: 11. The CDR3 reads CASSLLRTGALTTEAFF. The CDR3 DNA reads as TGTGCCAGCAGCTTACTTCGGACAGGGGCCTTGACCACTGAAGCTTTCTTT.

This chain connects TRBV6-5 to TRBJ2-3, with D possibly being TRBD1 (5 bases). The V end was cut by 11 bases, the J end by 0 bases, with 12 bases between. Germline CDR1 and CDR2: MNHEY and SVGAGI. The CDR3 has 13 amino acids. CDR3 residues: CAAQDSSTDTQYF. The DNA for the CDR3 is TGTGCCGCACAGGATTCTAGCACAGATACGCAGTATTTT.

The V gene is TRBV7-2, the J gene TRBJ2-7, with D possibly TRBD1 on 6 matching bases. Germline V gene sequence: CDR1 SGHTA, CDR2 FQGNSA. V was cut by 1 base and J by 6 bases, with 13 bases left in between. The CDR3 length is 14 residues. CDR3 region: CASSLGQVRGEQYF. CDR3 in DNA: TGTGCCAGCAGCTTAGGACAGGTGAGAGGCGAGCAGTACTTC. Full variable domain (rest looked up from reference TRBV7-2 and TRBJ2-7): GAGVSQSPSNKVTEKGKDVELRCDPISGHTALYWYRQSLGQGLEFLIYFQGNSAPDKSGLPSDRFSAERTGGSVSTLTIQRTQQEDSAVYLCASSLGQVRGEQYFGPGTRLTVT.

This clone was observed a single time. The rearrangement links TRBV28 to TRBJ2-7, with 7 bases fitting TRBD2. V shed 3 bases, J shed 6 bases, and the junction held 11 bases outside the gene matches. The CDR3 length is 15 residues. Germline-derived CDR1 and CDR2 are MDHEN and SYDVKM. DNA for the CDR3: TGTGCCAGCAGTTTTGCTCCGGGGAGGGTTGGCGAGCAGTACTTC. Its translation is CASSFAPGRVGEQYF.

The chain recombines TRBV4-1 with TRBJ1-4, with TRBD1 matching 10 bases. Germline loops: CDR1 MGHRA, CDR2 YSYEKL. The J segment lost 6 bases and the V segment lost 4 bases, leaving 8 bases of the junction unmatched. The CDR3 extends over 16 amino acids. DNA of the CDR3: TGCGCCAGCAGCCGAAGTTTCGGGACAGGGGATGAAAAACTGTTTTTT. This sequence encodes CASSRSFGTGDEKLFF.

The rearrangement uses TRBV6-4 and TRBJ2-3; TRBD1 is a possible D gene (6 bases). There are 16 residues in the CDR3. Germline CDR1 reads MRHNA; CDR2 reads SNTAGT. V gave up 5 bases and J gave up 3 bases, with 18 bases separating them. The CDR3 region has the DNA TGTGCCAGCAGTCCCCGCAGGGGTTTCGTAACAGATACGCAGTATTTT. It yields the protein CASSPRRGFVTDTQYF.

J is TRBJ1-1 and V is TRBV5-1; D uncertain. This CDR3 is 11 amino acids long. Germline loops: CDR1 SGHRS, CDR2 YFSETQ. Trimming pared 0 bases from V and 8 bases from J, leaving 5 bases between. CDR3 coding DNA: TGCGCCAGCAGCTTGGGCTACGAAGCTTTCTTT. It translates to CASSLGYEAFF.

The V and J genes are TRBV11-2 and TRBJ2-1; 9 nucleotides align to TRBD1. The CDR3 has 14 residues. The trim removed 3 bases at V and 4 bases at J, leaving 1 base unmatched. Germline lookup yields CDR1 SGHAT and CDR2 FQNNGV. The CDR3 bases are TGTGCCAGCAGCTTTGACAGGGGGTACAATGAGCAGTTCTTC. This sequence encodes CASSFDRGYNEQFF.

The genes are TRBV11-3 and TRBJ2-1; TRBD2 is a possible D gene (6 bases). Germline-derived CDR1 and CDR2 are SGHNT and YENEEA. V shed 0 bases and J shed 0 bases, with 15 bases lying between them. The CDR3 has 18 amino acids. The CDR3 region is CASSLDRIAVSSYNEQFF. The CDR3 nucleotides read TGTGCCAGCAGCTTAGATCGGATAGCGGTTAGCTCCTACAATGAGCAGTTCTTC.

V usage is TRBV4-3 and J usage is TRBJ2-7; D perhaps matches TRBD2 (5 bases). The ends were cut back, 0 bases at V and 8 bases at J, with 17 bases in the middle. CDR1 is LGHNA, CDR2 YSLEER, per germline. The CDR3 is made up of 15 amino acids. CDR3 sequence: CASSQDSSSANKQYF. DNA for the CDR3: TGCGCCAGCAGCCAAGATTCGAGTAGCGCAAACAAGCAGTACTTC.

This clone was seen only a few times. In DNA form, the CDR3 reads TGTGCCAGCTCACTAACCGGACACTGGGGCGGCCAGACAACTAATGAAAAACTGTTTTTT. Translation gives CASSLTGHWGGQTTNEKLFF. V and J are TRBV18 and TRBJ1-4, with D perhaps TRBD1 (5 bases). The CDR3 contains 20 residues. Germline V CDR1 and CDR2: KGHSH, LQKENI. V lost 4 bases and J lost 0, with 24 bases in between.

V is TRBV5-1 and J is TRBJ2-1; unclear D gene. Germline V lookup: CDR1 SGHRS, CDR2 YFSETQ. V was clipped by 4 bases and J by 15 bases, with 17 bases between them. This CDR3 has 12 residues. The DNA for the CDR3 is TGCGCCAGCAGCCCCAGTGGCCCCCTCCCGTTCTTC. Its translation: CASSPSGPLPFF.

This sequence joins TRBV7-2 and TRBJ1-2; 7 nucleotides line up with TRBD1. V lost 5 bases to trimming and J lost 4 bases; unmatched junction nucleotides: 7. Germline V gene data show CDR1 as SGHTA and CDR2 as FQGNSA. The CDR3 spans 14 residues. Here the CDR3 reads CASSRDRDGYGYTF. The CDR3 nucleotides read TGTGCCAGCAGCCGCGACAGGGATGGCTATGGCTACACCTTC.

The chain employs TRBV7-3 and TRBJ1-1, with 8 bases fitting TRBD1. V shed 5 bases, J shed 4 bases, and the junction held 9 bases outside the gene matches. This CDR3 is built from 15 residues. Germline V gene lookup returns CDR1 SGHTA and CDR2 FQGTGA. The CDR3 loop is CASSPYGDRSTEAFF. CDR3 nucleotide sequence: TGTGCCAGCAGCCCCTATGGGGACAGGTCCACTGAAGCTTTCTTT.

The chain couples TRBV7-9 to TRBJ2-1; 9 positions agree with TRBD2. The CDR3 loop spans 16 amino acids. Trimming at V came to 1 base and at J to 1 base, leaving 2 bases not matched to a gene. Germline V gene lookup returns CDR1 SEHNR and CDR2 FQNEAQ (reference sequence). Written as DNA, the CDR3 is TGTGCCAGCAGCTTAGGAGCGGGAGGATCCTACAATGAGCAGTTCTTC. The encoded protein is CASSLGAGGSYNEQFF.

CDR3 region: CASSSGTDSNSPLHF. The CDR3 DNA reads as TGTGCCAGCAGCTCCGGGACAGATTCTAATTCACCCCTCCACTTT. V usage is TRBV5-4 and J usage is TRBJ1-6; 7 bases fit TRBD1. Per germline, CDR1 SGHNT and CDR2 YYREEE (reference sequence). Trimming at V came to 3 bases and at J to 6 bases, leaving 6 bases not matched to a gene. The CDR3 runs to 15 residues. The whole variable domain, remainder taken from reference TRBV5-4 and TRBJ1-6, is ETGVTQSPTHLIKTRGQQVTLRCSSQSGHNTVSWYQQALGQGPQFIFQYYREEENGRGNFPPRFSGLQFPNYSSELNVNALELDDSALYLCASSSGTDSNSPLHFGNGTRLTVT.

The chain carries TRBV9 and TRBJ1-2; TRBD1 agrees at 7 bases. The CDR3 contains 14 residues. The J segment lost 2 bases and the V segment lost 6 bases, leaving 7 bases of the junction unmatched. Germline V lookup: CDR1 SGDLS, CDR2 YYNGEE. The CDR3 here is CASTLEGANYGYTF. DNA of the CDR3: TGTGCCAGCACCCTAGAGGGGGCGAACTATGGCTACACCTTC. Full variable domain (outside the CDR3, taken from reference TRBV9 and TRBJ1-2): DSGVTQTPKHLITATGQRVTLRCSPRSGDLSVYWYQQSLDQGLQFLIQYYNGEERAKGNILERFSAQQFPDLHSELNLSSLELGDSALYFCASTLEGANYGYTFGSGTRLTVV.

V usage is TRBV11-2 and J usage is TRBJ1-2, with TRBD1 identical over 9 bases. CDR3 length: 14 residues. Germline trimming cut 5 bases from V and 8 bases from J; bases unmatched to any gene: 9. Germline V gene data show CDR1 as SGHAT and CDR2 as FQNNGV. CDR3 in amino acids: CASSIGDRVKGYTF. The CDR3, as DNA: TGTGCCAGCAGCATCGGGGACAGGGTAAAGGGCTACACCTTC. Together with reference TRBV11-2 and TRBJ1-2, the CDR3 gives the full variable domain: EAGVAQSPRYKIIEKRQSVAFWCNPISGHATLYWYQQILGQGPKLLIQFQNNGVVDDSQLPKDRFSAERLKGVDSTLKIQPAKLEDSAVYLCASSIGDRVKGYTFGSGTRLTVV.

The V and J genes are TRBV30 and TRBJ1-2; D gene uncertain. CDR3 length: 10 amino acids. From germline, CDR1 is GTSNPN and CDR2 SVGIG (reference sequence). Trimming stripped 0 bases from V and 7 bases from J, with 3 bases between. The CDR3 here is CAWSVLGYTF. The DNA for the CDR3 is TGTGCCTGGAGTGTCCTTGGCTACACCTTC.

The chain uses TRBV9 and TRBJ1-1; a weak D match, TRBD1 (6 bases). Trimming pared 8 bases from V and 6 bases from J, leaving 11 bases between. Germline lookup yields CDR1 SGDLS and CDR2 YYNGEE. The CDR3 contains 11 residues. CDR3 amino acids: CASQGTAEAFF. The CDR3 DNA reads TGTGCCAGTCAGGGGACCGCTGAAGCTTTCTTT.

The chain combines TRBV6-5 with TRBJ1-2, with 8 bases matching TRBD1. Unmatched junction bases numbered 7, after V lost 1 base and J lost 12 bases. Germline values: CDR1 MNHEY, CDR2 SVGAGI. The length of the CDR3 is 13 residues. The CDR3 sequence: CASSYFGQGGHTF. The CDR3 region has the DNA TGTGCCAGCAGTTACTTCGGACAGGGAGGCCACACCTTC.

The CDR3 region has the DNA TGTGCCAGCAGACGTATCGGTTCTAACTATGGCTACACCTTC. It codes for CASRRIGSNYGYTF. The chain links TRBV28 to TRBJ1-2, with D hard to call. This CDR3 has 14 amino acids. Germline CDR1 and CDR2: MDHEN and SYDVKM. Between the trimmed V and J ends, which lost 6 bases and 0 bases, there was a span of 11 bases.